The 10 T cell receptor beta chains below come from one sample, sequenced in a study of T-cell memory formation after mild COVID-19. TCRdb ran MiXCR on the 5' RACE reads and lists one entry per CDR3 protein. The sample carries some 440,000 distinct CDR3 sequences, more than 20% recorded once. The material sequenced was PBMCs or a T cell subset sorted from them (not recorded which). The receptors shown here come from an adult woman who had mild COVID-19 (a few samples of this study predate the infection). Cell type and time point are not known.

Remarks on this clonotype: The CDR3 end shows no conserved phenylalanine or tryptophan, and so a read error is likely. V is TRBV18 and J is TRBJ2-6; a weak D match, TRBD2 (6 bases). There are 16 residues in the CDR3. Between the trimmed V and J ends, which lost 3 bases and 0 bases, there was a span of 9 bases. Germline V lookup: CDR1 KGHSH, CDR2 LQKENI. The CDR3, as DNA: TGTGCCAGCTCACCGGTGGGGGGCTCTGGGGCCAACGTCCTGACTTTA. This sequence encodes CASSPVGGSGANVLTL.

The J gene is TRBJ2-1, the V gene TRBV18; D is unclear. Trimming removed 3 bases from V and 1 base from J, with 7 bases in between. Germline CDR1 reads KGHSH; CDR2 reads LQKENI. The CDR3 sequence is 14 residues long. CDR3 in amino acids: CASSPLKSYNEQFF. The CDR3 coding sequence is TGTGCCAGCTCACCTTTAAAATCCTACAATGAGCAGTTCTTC.

This rearrangement joins TRBV27 to TRBJ2-1; TRBD1 matches 10 bases. The CDR3 has 17 residues. V shed 6 bases and J 3 bases; nucleotides not matched to a gene: 11. Germline lookup yields CDR1 MNHEY and CDR2 SMNVEV (reference sequence). The CDR3 is CASSETGGSLFYNEQFF. CDR3 bases: TGTGCCAGCAGCGAGACAGGGGGCTCACTATTCTACAATGAGCAGTTCTTC.

This clonotype was observed at least ten times. V gene TRBV15 combines with J gene TRBJ2-1; TRBD2 might be the D (6 bases). Germline V gives CDR1 LNHNV, CDR2 YYDKDF (reference sequence). The CDR3 is made up of 14 amino acids. The germline V and J ends were trimmed by 5 bases and 5 bases, with 13 bases remaining between them. The CDR3 DNA reads as TGTGCCACCAGCTGGAGGGTCGGAGACAATGAGCAGTTCTTC. As protein: CATSWRVGDNEQFF. The whole variable domain, filled in from reference TRBV15 and TRBJ2-1, reads DAMVIQNPRYQVTQFGKPVTLSCSQTLNHNVMYWYQQKSSQAPKLLFHYYDKDFNNEADTPDNFQSRRPNTSFCFLDIRSPGLGDTAMYLCATSWRVGDNEQFFGPGTRLTVL.

This clonotype was detected only a few times. The chain employs TRBV24-1 and TRBJ2-1; perhaps TRBD1 as D (6 bases). The V gene's germline CDR1 is KGHDR and CDR2 SFDVKD. V lost 4 bases and J lost 3, with 15 bases in between. The CDR3 consists of 16 residues. CDR3 nucleotide sequence: TGTGCCACCAGTGACCCCCGGGACAAATACTACAATGAGCAGTTCTTC. Residues: CATSDPRDKYYNEQFF.

This sequence joins TRBV24-1 and TRBJ2-5; D uncertain. Germline V gives CDR1 KGHDR, CDR2 SFDVKD. The V gene lost 5 bases and the J gene lost 5 bases, with 8 bases spanning the gap. The length of the CDR3 is 12 residues. DNA for the CDR3: TGTGCCACCAGTGGGTCTCGGGAGACCCAGTACTTC. Encoded protein: CATSGSRETQYF.

This clonotype was recorded a few times. The chain joins TRBV7-6 to TRBJ2-3; 9 bases match TRBD2. CDR3 length equals 20 residues. V shed 4 bases, J shed 0 bases, and the junction held 17 bases outside the gene matches. Germline CDR1 is SGHVS and CDR2 is FNYEAQ. The CDR3 here is CASSYPSGSGGHYSTDTQYF. The CDR3 DNA follows: TGTGCCAGCAGCTACCCCTCGGGGAGCGGGGGGCACTACAGCACAGATACGCAGTATTTT.

The CDR3 spells CATSRASARGSPLHF. The DNA of the CDR3 is TGTGCCACCAGCAGAGCTTCCGCACGGGGTTCACCCCTCCACTTT. The V and J genes are TRBV15 and TRBJ1-6, with D unclear. V gave up 1 base and J gave up 9 bases, with 13 bases separating them. Germline V CDR1 and CDR2: LNHNV, YYDKDF (reference sequence). CDR3 length: 15 residues.

The sample holds a few counts of this clonotype. This chain links TRBV12-3 or TRBV12-4 with TRBJ2-4, with no clear D. This CDR3 has 13 amino acids. V lost 2 bases to trimming and J lost 7 bases, with 9 bases between them. CDR3 DNA sequence: TGTGCCAGCAGTTTAAAGGAACCCAACATTCAGTACTTC. Translated, it gives CASSLKEPNIQYF.

The chain combines TRBV7-6 with TRBJ2-3; TRBD2 matches at 7 bases. This CDR3 spans 15 amino acids. The trim removed 5 bases at V and 2 bases at J, leaving 7 bases unmatched. Germline assignment: CDR1 SGHVS and CDR2 FNYEAQ. The CDR3 coding sequence is TGTGCCAGCAGCCACGGCGGGAGCGACACAGATACGCAGTATTTT. Amino acids: CASSHGGSDTDTQYF.